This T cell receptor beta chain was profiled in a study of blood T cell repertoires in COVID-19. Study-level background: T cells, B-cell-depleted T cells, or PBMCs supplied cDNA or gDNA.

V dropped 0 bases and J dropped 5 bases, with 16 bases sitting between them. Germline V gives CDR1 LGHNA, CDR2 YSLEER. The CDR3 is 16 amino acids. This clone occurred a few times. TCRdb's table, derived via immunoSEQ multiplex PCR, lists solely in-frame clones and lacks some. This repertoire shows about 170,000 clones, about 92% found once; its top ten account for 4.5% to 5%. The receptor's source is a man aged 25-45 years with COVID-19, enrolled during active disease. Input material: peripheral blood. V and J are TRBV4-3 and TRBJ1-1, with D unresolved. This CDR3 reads CASSQDTGLTGTEAFF. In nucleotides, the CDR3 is TGCGCCAGCAGCCAAGATACGGGATTAACGGGGACTGAAGCTTTCTTT.